A selection of T cell receptor beta chains follows, all from one sample in a study. One entry per CDR3 protein results from TCRdb running MiXCR on the 5' RACE reads. The sample has about 40,000 distinct CDR3 sequences; roughly 23% are singletons. The sample comprised Tregs sorted from a lymph node. These TCRs come from a female donor with breast cancer. The CDR3 runs from the conserved cysteine through the conserved F or W. Fields, in order: clone size, J gene, V gene, D gene, CDR3 DNA, CDR3 protein. The D gene is left open where the match is weak. Clone size, where shown, is once, few, many, or a class for clones that have expanded.

>many|TRBJ1-5|TRBV7-9|TRBD1
TGTGCCAGCAGCCCGGGACAGGGCCCCAATCAGCCCCAGCATTTT
CASSPGQGPNQPQHF
>many|TRBJ2-1|TRBV9|NA
TGTGCCAGCAGCGACGGGCCCGACAATGAGCAGTTCTTC
CASSDGPDNEQFF
>NA|TRBJ2-5|TRBV7-8|NA
TGTGCCAGCAGCTTAGGCCAGGGGGCGGGAGGGCGTGAGACCCAGTACTTC
CASSLGQGAGGRETQYF
>few|TRBJ1-4|TRBV9|TRBD1
TGTGCCAGCAGCCGGGGACAGAAAAATGAAAAACTGTTTTTT
CASSRGQKNEKLFF
>many|TRBJ1-2|TRBV6-5|TRBD1
TGTGCCAGCAGTTCAGTGGGACAGGGGGCTCTCTACTATGGCTACACCTTC
CASSSVGQGALYYGYTF
>many|TRBJ2-7|TRBV9|TRBD1
TGTGCCAGCAGCGGGGGACAGGGGCGCACCTACGAGCAGTACTTC
CASSGGQGRTYEQYF
>NA|TRBJ2-3|TRBV2|TRBD2
TGTGCCAGCAGTATAACCGGGACTAGCGGGACAACAGATACGCAGTATTTT
CASSITGTSGTTDTQYF
>many|TRBJ2-5|TRBV11-1|TRBD1
TGTGCCAGCAGCCTTGGACAGGGCGACCAAGAGACCCAGTACTTC
CASSLGQGDQETQYF
>many|TRBJ2-2|TRBV5-1|NA
TGCGCCAGCAGCTTCAGGGGGGAGCTGTTTTTT
CASSFRGELFF
>NA|TRBJ2-3|TRBV7-9|NA
TGTGCCAGCAGCTTAAGATTCACGGTGGTGTCGACAGATACGCAGTATTTT
CASSLRFTVVSTDTQYF
>few|TRBJ1-1|TRBV7-9|NA
TGTGCCAGCAGCCCCCGGACCTACGGGGAAGCTTTCTTT
CASSPRTYGEAFF
>many|TRBJ2-7|TRBV6-5|NA
TGTGCCAGCAGTTACTCATATGGTCGGAGTCAACTTTTCGAGCAGTACTTC
CASSYSYGRSQLFEQYF
>NA|TRBJ2-7|TRBV29-1|TRBD1
TGCAGCGTACGGACAGGGTTCCCGACAGAGTACTTC
CSVRTGFPTEYF
>NA|TRBJ2-7|TRBV7-2|TRBD2
TGTGCCAGCAGCTTTAGCGGGACTAGCTCCTACGAGCAGTACTTC
CASSFSGTSSYEQYF
>NA|TRBJ2-7|TRBV27|NA
TGTGCCAGCAGGAACAGGGCCACCTACGAGCAGTACTTC
CASRNRATYEQYF
>NA|TRBJ2-5|TRBV12-3/TRBV12-4|NA
TGTGCCAGCAGTTTGGCACCCCAAGAGACCCAGTACTTC
CASSLAPQETQYF
>many|TRBJ2-3|TRBV24-1|NA
TGTGCCACCAGTCCCGAGGACCTCGGCGATACGCAGTATTTT
CATSPEDLGDTQYF
>many|TRBJ1-2|TRBV7-9|TRBD1
TGTGCCAGCAGCGATCTCGGGACAGAGAATGGCTACACCTTC
CASSDLGTENGYTF
>many|TRBJ2-1|TRBV20-1|TRBD2
TGCAGTGCTAGAGATGCTAGCGGGAGAACCTACAATGAGCAGTTCTTC
CSARDASGRTYNEQFF
>few|TRBJ2-3|TRBV9|NA
TGTGCCAGCAGCGCAGGAGGTGGGACCGTTACAGATACGCAGTATTTT
CASSAGGGTVTDTQYF
>NA|TRBJ2-1|TRBV5-1|NA
TGCGCCAGCAGCGCTGGGGGGCAAACCGGAGGGATTGAGCAGTTCTTC
CASSAGGQTGGIEQFF
>NA|TRBJ2-1|TRBV28|TRBD1
TGTGCCAGCAGTTTACCGCCGACAGGGCTGACCCCATACAATGAGCAGTTCTTC
CASSLPPTGLTPYNEQFF
>many|TRBJ2-1|TRBV29-1|NA
TGCAGCGTCAGACGGGGTACGGGAGTCAATGAGCAGTTCTTC
CSVRRGTGVNEQFF
>once|TRBJ2-2|TRBV7-9|NA
TGTGCCAGCAGCACTCCTACCGGGGAGCTGTTTTTT
CASSTPTGELFF
>few|TRBJ2-7|TRBV20-1|NA
TGCAGTGCTAGAGATCGGGGACTGCCCTCCTACGAGCAGTACTTC
CSARDRGLPSYEQYF
>NA|TRBJ1-1|TRBV12-3/TRBV12-4|NA
TGTGCCAGCAGTTTCGCGGGGGAGAGCACTGAAGCTTTCTTT
CASSFAGESTEAFF
>few|TRBJ2-5|TRBV20-1|NA
TGCAGTGCTAGAAGCGCACTGCCCGGGAACCAAGAGACCCAGTACTTC
CSARSALPGNQETQYF
>few|TRBJ1-2|TRBV7-9|NA
TGTGCCAGCAGCGCAGGGACGGAGGTCGAAACTGGCTACACCTTC
CASSAGTEVETGYTF
>NA|TRBJ2-3|TRBV5-1|TRBD2
TGCGCCAGCAGCCCCCGAGGTAGCGGGACGTTCACAGATACGCAGTATTTT
CASSPRGSGTFTDTQYF
>NA|TRBJ1-1|TRBV29-1|NA
TGCAGCGTTGACCCCCAGGGGAACACTGAAGCTTTCTTT
CSVDPQGNTEAFF
>few|TRBJ2-3|TRBV24-1|NA
TGTGCCACCAGTGATAGGACTAGCACAGATACGCAGTATTTT
CATSDRTSTDTQYF
>many|TRBJ2-3|TRBV5-1|NA
TGCGCCAGCAGTGACGGCGGCGGGAGCACAGATACGCAGTATTTT
CASSDGGGSTDTQYF
>many|TRBJ2-1|TRBV5-1|TRBD2
TGCGCCAGCAGCTTGGACGGGGGGGCGTACAATGAGCAGTTCTTC
CASSLDGGAYNEQFF
>many|TRBJ2-1|TRBV3-1|TRBD2
TGTGCCAGCAGTAAAACTAGCGGGTTCAATGAGCAGTTCTTC
CASSKTSGFNEQFF
>many|TRBJ1-1|TRBV7-6|NA
TGTGCCAGCAGCTTAGCGGTCGAAAGCGAAGCTTTCTTT
CASSLAVESEAFF
>NA|TRBJ1-2|TRBV21-1|NA
TGTGCCAGCAGCTTACCGGGACAGGGGGCGCAGGCTTGCGGCTACACCTTC
CASSLPGQGAQACGYTF
>NA|TRBJ2-1|TRBV4-3|TRBD2
TGCGCCAGCAGCCCTCGACTAGCGGGGACCAATGAGCAGTTCTTC
CASSPRLAGTNEQFF
>many|TRBJ2-1|TRBV28|TRBD2
TGTGCCAGCAGCCATAGCGGGAGACGGAATGAGCAGTTCTTC
CASSHSGRRNEQFF
>few|TRBJ2-7|TRBV2|TRBD2
TGTGCCAGCAAAGGGACTAGCTCCTACGAGCAGTACTTC
CASKGTSSYEQYF
>few|TRBJ2-2|TRBV6-5|NA
TGTGCCAGCAGTTACTCGTCGGGGGCAGGCGGGGAGCTGTTTTTT
CASSYSSGAGGELFF
>NA|TRBJ2-7|TRBV20-1|NA
TGCAGTGCCAACCCCGTCGGGTCAGGGGAAGGCTACGAGCAGTACTTC
CSANPVGSGEGYEQYF
>many|TRBJ2-1|TRBV10-3|TRBD2
TGTGCCACGCTAGCGGGAGGGCAGGGTTACAATGAGCAGTTCTTC
CATLAGGQGYNEQFF
>many|TRBJ1-2|TRBV20-1|NA
TGCAGTGCATATCCCTTTGAATCCTACTATGGCTACACCTTC
CSAYPFESYYGYTF
>few|TRBJ2-1|TRBV27|TRBD2
TGTGCCAGCAGTTATGGCGGGAGGGCCTTCGATGAGCAGTTCTTC
CASSYGGRAFDEQFF
>many|TRBJ1-1|TRBV5-6|NA
TGTGCCAGCAGCCAGGGCAATGAAGCTTTCTTT
CASSQGNEAFF
>many|TRBJ2-6|TRBV7-3|NA
TGTGCCAGCAGAAAAAGTGGTACTAGCCCTAAGCGGGGGGCCAACGTCCTGACTTTC
CASRKSGTSPKRGANVLTF
>many|TRBJ2-1|TRBV5-1|TRBD1
TGCGCCAGCAGCTTGACGACAGGGGCGTACAATGAGCAGTTCTTC
CASSLTTGAYNEQFF
>NA|TRBJ2-5|TRBV6-5|TRBD2
TGTGCCAGCAGGCGGACTAGCGGCTTATGGCTAGAGACCCAGTACTTC
CASRRTSGLWLETQYF
>few|TRBJ2-7|TRBV12-3/TRBV12-4|TRBD2
TGTGCCAGCAGTTCCGGTCGTCTAGCGGGGCTCGAGCAGTACTTC
CASSSGRLAGLEQYF